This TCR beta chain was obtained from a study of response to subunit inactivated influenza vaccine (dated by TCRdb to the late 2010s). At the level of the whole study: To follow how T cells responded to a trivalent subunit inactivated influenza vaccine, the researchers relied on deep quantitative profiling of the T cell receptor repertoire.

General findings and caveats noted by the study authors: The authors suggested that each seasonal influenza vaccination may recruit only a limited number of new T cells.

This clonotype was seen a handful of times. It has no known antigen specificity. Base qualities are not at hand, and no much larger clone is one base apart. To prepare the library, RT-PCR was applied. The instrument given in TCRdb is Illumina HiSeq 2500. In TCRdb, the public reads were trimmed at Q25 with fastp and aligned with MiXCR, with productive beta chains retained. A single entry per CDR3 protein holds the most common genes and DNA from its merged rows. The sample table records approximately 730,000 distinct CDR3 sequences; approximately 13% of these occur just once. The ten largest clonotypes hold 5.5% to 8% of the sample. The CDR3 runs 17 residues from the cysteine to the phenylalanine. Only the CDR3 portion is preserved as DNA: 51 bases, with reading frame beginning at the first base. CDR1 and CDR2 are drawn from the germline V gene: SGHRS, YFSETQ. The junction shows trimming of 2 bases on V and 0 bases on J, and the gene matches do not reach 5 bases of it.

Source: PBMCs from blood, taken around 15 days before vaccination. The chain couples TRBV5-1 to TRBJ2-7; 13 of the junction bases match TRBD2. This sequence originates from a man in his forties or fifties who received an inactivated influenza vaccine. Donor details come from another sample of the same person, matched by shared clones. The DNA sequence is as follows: TGCGCCAGCAGCTTTTCCGGGACTAGCGGGATCTCCTACGAGCAGTACTTC. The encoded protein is CASSFSGTSGISYEQYF.